The next 18 T cell receptor beta chains were all read from a single sample in a study of blood T cell repertoires in COVID-19. Sequencing used immunoSEQ multiplex PCR; TCRdb keeps in-frame clones, though not all of them. Of over 100,000 clones listed, about 85% are singletons. The source material was peripheral blood. Receptor source: a man at least 80 years old with acute or convalescent COVID-19.

The chain joins TRBV2 to TRBJ1-1; a weak D match, TRBD1 (5 bases). The CDR3 has 13 amino acids. V lost 4 bases, J lost 1 base, and 7 bases lay in between. Per germline, CDR1 SNHLY and CDR2 FYNNEI. CDR3 loop: CASSVRENTEAFF. CDR3 in DNA: TGTGCCAGCAGTGTCAGGGAGAACACTGAAGCTTTCTTT.

V usage is TRBV3-1 (or the pseudogene TRBV3-2) and J usage is TRBJ1-1; 10 nucleotides align to TRBD1. Trimming removed 6 bases from V and 1 base from J; junction bases left unmatched: 5. The CDR3 spans 15 residues. Germline V gene data show CDR1 as LGHDT and CDR2 as YNNKEL (reference sequence). CDR3 region: CASRGQGGRNTEAFF. CDR3 bases: TGTGCCAGCAGAGGACAGGGGGGCCGGAACACTGAAGCTTTCTTT.

This clone was detected only a few times. This chain links TRBV6-6 with TRBJ1-5; 7 positions agree with TRBD1. CDR1 is MNHNY, CDR2 SVGAGI, per germline (reference sequence). The length of the CDR3 is 16 residues. Trimming cost V 5 bases and J 1 base; bases outside gene matches: 8. The CDR3 region has the DNA TGTGCCAGCAGTGTCCGGACAGGACAGAGCAATCAGCCCCAGCATTTT. Protein product: CASSVRTGQSNQPQHF.

The V gene is TRBV28, the J gene TRBJ2-3, with TRBD2 identical over 11 bases. This CDR3 contains 19 residues. Per germline, CDR1 MDHEN and CDR2 SYDVKM. V shed 4 bases, J shed 0 bases, and the junction held 12 bases outside the gene matches. The CDR3 nucleotides are TGTGCCAGCAGTTCCCATAGGCTAGCGGGGGGAAGTAGCACAGATACGCAGTATTTT. Translated, it gives CASSSHRLAGGSSTDTQYF.

CDR3 loop: CASSSPTGTSGGSSYEQYF. The CDR3 DNA sequence: TGTGCCAGCAGCTCCCCCACCGGGACTAGCGGGGGTTCCTCCTACGAGCAGTACTTC. This chain joins TRBV7-9 and TRBJ2-7, with 14 bases identical to TRBD2. V lost 4 bases and J lost 0; bases outside the gene matches: 11. The CDR3 spans 19 residues. Germline V gives CDR1 SEHNR, CDR2 FQNEAQ (reference sequence).

V is TRBV28 and J is TRBJ2-1; 10 bases match TRBD2. This CDR3 is built from 16 residues. After removal of 6 bases from V and 0 bases from J, the junction contained 5 bases not matched to a gene. CDR1 MDHEN and CDR2 SYDVKM come from the germline V gene. CDR3 nucleotides: TGTGCCAGCAGGACTAGCGGGTGGAGCTCCTACAATGAGCAGTTCTTC. Its translation: CASRTSGWSSYNEQFF.

This chain links TRBV4-1 with TRBJ1-2; 10 nucleotides agree with TRBD1. The trim removed 0 bases at V and 8 bases at J, leaving 12 bases unmatched. This CDR3 is built from 17 residues. CDR1 and CDR2 from the germline V gene are MGHRA and YSYEKL. The CDR3 here is CASSQDAGDRGFWGYTF. The CDR3 nucleotides are TGCGCCAGCAGCCAAGACGCGGGGGACAGGGGTTTTTGGGGCTACACCTTC.

V is TRBV25-1 and J is TRBJ2-2, with 7 bases lining up with TRBD2. CDR3 size: 17 residues. V dropped 3 bases and J dropped 7; count of bases not matched to a gene: 14. The germline V gene has CDR1 MGHDK and CDR2 SYGVNS. Here the CDR3 DNA reads TGTGCCAGCAGTGATGCCGCGGGCGGGAGTTCGGGCGGGGAGCTGTTTTTT. Its translation: CASSDAAGGSSGGELFF.

V is TRBV2 and J is TRBJ2-6, with a possible D match to TRBD1 (5 bases). The CDR3 length is 15 residues. CDR1 and CDR2 (germline): SNHLY, FYNNEI. Deletions cut 6 bases from V and 0 bases from J, with 9 bases between. The CDR3 DNA is TGTGCCAGCAGGACCCAGGGCTCTGGGGCCAACGTCCTGACTTTC. It yields the protein CASRTQGSGANVLTF.

V and J are TRBV5-1 and TRBJ1-1; 9 positions agree with TRBD1. Looked up from germline, CDR1 is SGHRS and CDR2 is YFSETQ. After removal of 1 base from V and 1 base from J, the junction contained 2 bases not matched to a gene. This CDR3 comprises 15 residues. The CDR3 here is CASSLWGQGNTEAFF. CDR3 nucleotide sequence: TGCGCCAGCAGCTTGTGGGGACAGGGGAACACTGAAGCTTTCTTT.

The genes are TRBV6-1 and TRBJ2-7; TRBD2 matches at 8 bases. The junction had 15 bases not matched to a gene; V was cut back by 4 bases and J by 4 bases. Per germline, CDR1 MNHNS and CDR2 SASEGT. The CDR3 totals 17 residues. The CDR3 region is CASSGQVSLIAGYEQYF. Written as DNA, the CDR3 is TGTGCCAGCAGTGGGCAAGTATCTCTAATAGCGGGGTACGAGCAGTACTTC.

This chain's CDR3 is CASSDDRVNEKLFF. In DNA, the CDR3 is TGTGCCAGCAGTGACGACAGGGTGAATGAAAAACTGTTTTTT. The gene calls are TRBV6-6 and TRBJ1-4; 7 bases fit TRBD1. The trim removed 5 bases at V and 5 bases at J, leaving 5 bases unmatched. The germline gives CDR1 MNHNY, CDR2 SVGAGI (reference sequence). The CDR3 is 14 residues long.

The chain combines TRBV5-4 with TRBJ2-1, with 7 nucleotides matching TRBD2. V lost 3 bases, J lost 8 bases, and 2 bases stayed unmatched. Germline values: CDR1 SGHNT, CDR2 YYREEE (reference sequence). The CDR3 is 12 amino acids. The chain's CDR3 is CASSSRGDEQFF. DNA of the CDR3: TGTGCCAGCAGCTCTCGGGGGGATGAGCAGTTCTTC.

The rearrangement uses TRBV7-9 and TRBJ2-3; 8 nucleotides align to TRBD1. From germline, CDR1 is SEHNR and CDR2 FQNEAQ (reference sequence). V lost 0 bases to trimming and J lost 4 bases; unmatched junction nucleotides: 9. This CDR3 has 17 residues. The CDR3 loop is CASSLAQTGVRADTQYF. The CDR3 nucleotides read TGTGCCAGCAGCTTAGCTCAGACAGGGGTACGGGCAGATACGCAGTATTTT.

This clone was recorded a few times. The V gene is TRBV5-1, the J gene TRBJ2-7; D gene ambiguous. V was trimmed by 3 bases and J by 6 bases, leaving 10 bases between them. Germline assignment: CDR1 SGHRS and CDR2 YFSETQ. The CDR3 runs to 12 residues. The CDR3 loop reads CASSSSKREQYF. CDR3 DNA sequence: TGCGCCAGCAGCTCCTCTAAGCGCGAGCAGTACTTC.

This clone appeared a single time. This chain connects TRBV28 to TRBJ2-1, with D possibly matching TRBD2 (6 bases). V was clipped by 6 bases and J by 4 bases, with 10 bases between them. Germline lookup yields CDR1 MDHEN and CDR2 SYDVKM. CDR3 size: 13 residues. The CDR3 sequence: CASSPSAYNEQFF. CDR3 DNA: TGTGCCAGCAGCCCTAGCGCTTACAATGAGCAGTTCTTC.

The sample holds one count of this clone. The CDR3 nucleotides are TGTGCCAGCAGGGACGGTGGGGTTGGAGGTCAGCCCCAGCATTTT. Amino acid sequence: CASRDGGVGGQPQHF. The rearrangement joins TRBV2 to TRBJ1-5, with D uncertain. Trimming left V 6 bases short and J 6 bases short, with 18 bases between. The CDR3 spans 15 residues. Germline assignment: CDR1 SNHLY and CDR2 FYNNEI.

This clone was seen more than once but under ten times. The V and J genes are TRBV2 and TRBJ2-7; 9 bases are a match to TRBD2. There are 15 residues in the CDR3. Germline V lookup: CDR1 SNHLY, CDR2 FYNNEI. After removal of 4 bases from V and 6 bases from J, the junction contained 10 bases not matched to a gene. The CDR3 DNA is TGTGCCAGCAGTGCAGCTAGCGGGAAAACAGGCGAGCAGTACTTC. The encoded protein is CASSAASGKTGEQYF.